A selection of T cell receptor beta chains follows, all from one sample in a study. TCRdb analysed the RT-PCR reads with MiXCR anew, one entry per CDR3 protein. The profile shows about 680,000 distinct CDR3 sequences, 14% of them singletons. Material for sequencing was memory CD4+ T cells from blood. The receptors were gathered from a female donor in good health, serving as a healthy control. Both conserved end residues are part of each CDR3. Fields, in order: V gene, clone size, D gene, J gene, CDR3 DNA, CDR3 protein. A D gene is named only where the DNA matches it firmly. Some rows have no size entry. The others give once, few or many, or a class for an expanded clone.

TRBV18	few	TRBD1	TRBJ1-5	TGTGCCAGCTCACCGGAAAACAGGGGACATCAGCCCCAGCATTTT	CASSPENRGHQPQHF
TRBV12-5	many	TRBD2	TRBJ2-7	TGTGCTAGTGGTTTGACCGTAGCGGGAGAATTACCCTACGAGCAGTACTTC	CASGLTVAGELPYEQYF
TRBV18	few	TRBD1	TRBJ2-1	TGTGCCAGCTCACTGACAGGGTCGTTTAATGAGCAGTTCTTC	CASSLTGSFNEQFF
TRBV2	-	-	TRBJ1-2	TGTGCCAGCAGTGAAGAGGGATCCTACACCTTC	CASSEEGSYTF
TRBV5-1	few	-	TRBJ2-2	TGCGCCAGCAGCTTGGGGAGCCTGACCGGGGAGCTGTTTTTT	CASSLGSLTGELFF
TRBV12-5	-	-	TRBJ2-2	TGTGCTAGTGGCCTACTCGGAGGACCATCAAGGGCGGGGGAGCTGTTTTTT	CASGLLGGPSRAGELFF
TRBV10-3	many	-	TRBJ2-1	TGTGCCATCAGTGGTGACAGAGGTTACAATGAGCAGTTCTTC	CAISGDRGYNEQFF
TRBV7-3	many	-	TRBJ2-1	TGTGCCAGCAGCTTCCAGCCGCGCTCCTACAATGAGCAGTTCTTC	CASSFQPRSYNEQFF
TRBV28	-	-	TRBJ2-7	TGTGCCTGGGGTGGCACCTACGAGCAGTACTTC	CAWGGTYEQYF
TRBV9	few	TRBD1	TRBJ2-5	TGTGCCAGCAGCTTACGCGGGACAGGGGTTTCCCAAGAGACCCAGTACTTC	CASSLRGTGVSQETQYF
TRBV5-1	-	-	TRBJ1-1	TGCGCCAGCAGCTTCGGGGGGGCGAGAACTGAAGCTTTCTTT	CASSFGGARTEAFF
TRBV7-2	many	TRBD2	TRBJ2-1	TGTGCCACCCGGCGGGGGGAGGGGTACCACAATGAGCAGTTCTTC	CATRRGEGYHNEQFF
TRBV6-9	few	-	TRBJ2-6	TGTGCCAGCAGTTATTCTGAGGCCCGGACAGCTGGGGCCAACGTCCTGACTTTC	CASSYSEARTAGANVLTF
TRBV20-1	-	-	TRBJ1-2	TGCAGTGCTCCTAGGACAGCCTATGGCTACACCTTC	CSAPRTAYGYTF
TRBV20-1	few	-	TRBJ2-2	TGCAGTGCTAGAGAATCCAGGGGAGGAATCGGGGAGCTGTTTTTT	CSARESRGGIGELFF
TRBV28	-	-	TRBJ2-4	TGTGCCAGCAGCCGTTGGGGACTAGCCAAAAACATTCAGTACTTC	CASSRWGLAKNIQYF
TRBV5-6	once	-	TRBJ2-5	TGTGCCAGCAGCCTTTTTAGAAGGGAGCAAGAGACCCAGTACTTC	CASSLFRREQETQYF
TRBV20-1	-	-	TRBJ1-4	TGCAGTGCCCTACCCCAAACTGGCCCTACATACGCAACTAATGAAAAACTGTTTTTT	CSALPQTGPTYATNEKLFF
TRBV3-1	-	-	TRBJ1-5	TGTGCCAGTTCGAATTCAGGGTCGTCGGAGCCCCAGCATTTT	CASSNSGSSEPQHF
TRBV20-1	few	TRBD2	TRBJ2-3	TGCAGTGCTAGATGGGGGGGGGTCACAGATACGCAGTATTTT	CSARWGGVTDTQYF
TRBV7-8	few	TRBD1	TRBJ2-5	TGTGCCAGCAGCTTAGATATCTCCCAGACAGGGGGGGGAGAGACCCAGTACTTC	CASSLDISQTGGGETQYF
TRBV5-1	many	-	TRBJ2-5	TGCGCCAGCAGTGTCGGGGTCCAAGAGACCCAGTACTTC	CASSVGVQETQYF
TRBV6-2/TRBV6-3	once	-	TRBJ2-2	TGTGCCAGCAGTTTGGACCAACTTACCGGGGAGCTGTTTTTT	CASSLDQLTGELFF
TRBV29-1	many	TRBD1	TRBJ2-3	TGCAGCGTTATGGGACAGGGCACAGATACGCAGTATTTT	CSVMGQGTDTQYF
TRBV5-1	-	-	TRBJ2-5	TGCGCCAGCAGCGCAAGACCTGACGGGGTCCAAGAGACCCAGTACTTC	CASSARPDGVQETQYF
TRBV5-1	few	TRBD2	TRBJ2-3	TGCGCCAGCAGCTTGGAGGGGAGGACTAGCATTATGGATACGCAGTATTTT	CASSLEGRTSIMDTQYF
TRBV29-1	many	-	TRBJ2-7	TGCAGCGTTGAAGATCCGGCTACCCCCTACGAGCAGTACTTC	CSVEDPATPYEQYF
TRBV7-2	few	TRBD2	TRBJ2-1	TGTGCCAGCAGCATCAGCGGGAGCGAGCAGTTCTTC	CASSISGSEQFF
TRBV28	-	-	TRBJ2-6	TGTGCCAGCAGTGTGGGAGGGGCCAACGTCCTGACTTTC	CASSVGGANVLTF
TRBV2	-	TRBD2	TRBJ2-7	TGTGCCAGCATAGCGGGAGGGCAAGGTTACGAGCAGTACTTC	CASIAGGQGYEQYF
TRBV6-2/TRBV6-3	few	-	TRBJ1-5	TGTGCCAGCAGGGAGGCGGGTCAGCCCCAGCATTTT	CASREAGQPQHF
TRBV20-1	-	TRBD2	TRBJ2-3	TGCAGTGCGCCGCCGACTAGCGGGAGGGCCCCAGATACGCAGTATTTT	CSAPPTSGRAPDTQYF
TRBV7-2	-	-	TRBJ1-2	TGTGCCAGCAGCTTAGACGGGACGGAAGACTATGGCTACACCTTC	CASSLDGTEDYGYTF
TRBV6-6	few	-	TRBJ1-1	TGTGCCAGCAGCCGCATGACAGGCATGAACACTGAAGCTTTCTTT	CASSRMTGMNTEAFF
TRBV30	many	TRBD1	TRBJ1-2	TGTGCCTGGAGTGCGGGACAGCATTATGGCTACACCTTC	CAWSAGQHYGYTF
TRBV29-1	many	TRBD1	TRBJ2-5	TGCACGACGATCCGGGACAGGGGCCATGAGACCCAGTACTTC	CTTIRDRGHETQYF
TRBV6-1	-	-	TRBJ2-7	TGTGCCAGCAGCCCCAGGGGCGTGAGACTACTAGTATACGAGCAGTACTTC	CASSPRGVRLLVYEQYF
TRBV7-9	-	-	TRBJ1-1	TGTGCCAGCAGCCCTAACGGGGGTACGAACACTGAAGCTTTCTTT	CASSPNGGTNTEAFF
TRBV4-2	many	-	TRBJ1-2	TGTGCCAGCAGCCAAGAGTACCGCCTAGGGGGCTATGGCTACACCTTC	CASSQEYRLGGYGYTF
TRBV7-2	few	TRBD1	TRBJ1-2	TGTGCCAGCAGCCCAGCACACGGACAGGGTAGGCGTGATGGCTACACCTTC	CASSPAHGQGRRDGYTF
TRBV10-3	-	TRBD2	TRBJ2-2	TGTGCCATCAGTGGACGACTAGCGGGAAACACCGGGGAGCTGTTTTTT	CAISGRLAGNTGELFF
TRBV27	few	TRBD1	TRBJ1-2	TGTGCCAGCAGCCCGAGGTCCCTGTGGGACAGAGGTATCGGCTATGGCTACACCTTC	CASSPRSLWDRGIGYGYTF
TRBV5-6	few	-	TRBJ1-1	TGTGCCAGCAGCTTGGTATCAGGGCCCACTGAAGCTTTCTTT	CASSLVSGPTEAFF
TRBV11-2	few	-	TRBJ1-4	TGTGCCAGCAGCCTAGACTTAATTGGTACCGGGGAAAAACTGTTTTTT	CASSLDLIGTGEKLFF
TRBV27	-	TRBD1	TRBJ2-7	TGTGCCAGCAGTCCGGACAGGGGCTTCTGGGACGAGCAGTACTTC	CASSPDRGFWDEQYF
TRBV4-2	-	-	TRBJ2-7	TGTGCCAGCAGCCGGAATCAGGGATCCGAGCAGTACTTC	CASSRNQGSEQYF
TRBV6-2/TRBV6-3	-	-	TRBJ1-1	TGTGCCAGCAGTTATCTCGGATCAAACACTGAAGCTTTCTTT	CASSYLGSNTEAFF
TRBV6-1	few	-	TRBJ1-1	TGTGCCAGCAGGGCGGGTACTGAAGCTTTCTTT	CASRAGTEAFF
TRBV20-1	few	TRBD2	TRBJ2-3	TGCAGTGCTAGAGATTCGGCGGGGGGCCACACAGATACGCAGTATTTT	CSARDSAGGHTDTQYF
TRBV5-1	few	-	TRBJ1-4	TGCGCCAGCAGCTCGCAGCCGGGTGGAGTCTCTAATGAAAAACTGTTTTTT	CASSSQPGGVSNEKLFF
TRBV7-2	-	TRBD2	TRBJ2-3	TGTGCCAGCAGCTATCTAGCTCGGGAGGGCGGTACGCAGTATTTT	CASSYLAREGGTQYF
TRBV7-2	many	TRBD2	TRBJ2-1	TGTGCCAGCAGACAACGACTAGCGGGAGGTTACAATGAGCAGTTCTTC	CASRQRLAGGYNEQFF
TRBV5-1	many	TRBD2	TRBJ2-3	TGCGCCAGCAGCCCACTAGCGGGAGGGAGCACAGATACGCAGTATTTT	CASSPLAGGSTDTQYF
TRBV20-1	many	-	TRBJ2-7	TGCAGTGCTAGGGCCAGGTTGACCCACTACGAGCAGTACTTC	CSARARLTHYEQYF
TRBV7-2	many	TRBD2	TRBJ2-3	TGTGCCAGCAGCCAGGGACTAGTTATAGATACGCAGTATTTT	CASSQGLVIDTQYF
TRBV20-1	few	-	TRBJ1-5	TGCAGCGCACCTCGATATAGCAATCAGCCCCAGCATTTT	CSAPRYSNQPQHF
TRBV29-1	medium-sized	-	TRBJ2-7	TGCAGCGCTCTAGGGATGCGCGAGCAGTACTTC	CSALGMREQYF
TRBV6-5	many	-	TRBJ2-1	TGTGCCAGCAGTTACTCTTCTGTTCTCACCTACAATGAGCAGTTCTTC	CASSYSSVLTYNEQFF
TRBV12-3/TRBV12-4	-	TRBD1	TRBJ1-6	TGTGCCAGCACCTCCCGAGGGGGCAGGAATTCACCCCTCCACTTT	CASTSRGGRNSPLHF